This TCR beta chain was found in a study of blood T cell repertoires in COVID-19. Overall study context: Acute and convalescent COVID-19 specimens originated in the United States, Italy and Spain. Nucleic acid was either cDNA or gDNA, and it came from T cells, B-cell-depleted T cells, or PBMCs.

Authors' data handling: Reference gene primers were amplified, and this amplification served to estimate nucleated cell counts. Clones were read by immunoSEQ multiplex PCR, and TCRdb kept only the in-frame ones, dropping some. That table is the source of V, J and clone size, and D and trimming were worked out from the DNA. Of roughly 230,000 clones listed, 80% to 90% are singletons. The CDR3 has 15 amino acids. The germline V gene has CDR1 MNHEY and CDR2 SVGAGI. J gave up 3 bases and V 8 bases, and 10 bases lay outside the gene matches. The TCR comes from a man between 50 and 59 years old with acute or convalescent COVID-19. Sequencing was carried out using peripheral blood. The V and J genes are TRBV6-5 and TRBJ2-1, with TRBD2 identical over 7 bases. In nucleotides, the CDR3 is TGTGCCAGCCGCCGTGCTAGCGGACGCTACAATGAGCAGTTCTTC. Translated: CASRRASGRYNEQFF.